The present T cell receptor (beta chain) was sequenced within a study of shared clonotypes between healthy human individuals. The data were produced by immunoSEQ multiplex PCR, yet TCRdb's version contains in-frame clones alone and is incomplete. The table lists approximately 1.4 million clones, 98% of them singletons. Trimming pared 6 bases from V and 8 bases from J, leaving 13 bases between. CDR1 is KGHSH, CDR2 LQKENI, per germline. The CDR3 is made up of 13 amino acids. Sequenced input: naive CD4+ T cells sorted from blood. Described subset: CD45RA+ positively selected. V usage is TRBV18 and J usage is TRBJ1-4; D ambiguous. The sequence came from a man aged 25 to 45 in good health. This CDR3 is CASSIKQKEKLFF. The CDR3 bases are TGTGCCAGCTCTATAAAACAGAAGGAAAAACTGTTTTTT.